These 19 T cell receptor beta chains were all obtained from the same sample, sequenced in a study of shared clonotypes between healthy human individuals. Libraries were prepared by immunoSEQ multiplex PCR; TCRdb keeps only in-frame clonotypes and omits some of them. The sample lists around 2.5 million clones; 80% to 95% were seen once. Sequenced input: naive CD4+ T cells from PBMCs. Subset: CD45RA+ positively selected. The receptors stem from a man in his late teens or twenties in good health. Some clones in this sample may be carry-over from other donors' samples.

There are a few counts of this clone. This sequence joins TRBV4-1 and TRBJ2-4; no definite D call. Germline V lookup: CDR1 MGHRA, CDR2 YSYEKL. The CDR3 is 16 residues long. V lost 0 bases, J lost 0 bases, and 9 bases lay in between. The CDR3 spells CASSQDGTLAKNIQYF. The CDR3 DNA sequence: TGCGCCAGCAGCCAAGATGGCACCCTAGCCAAAAACATTCAGTACTTC.

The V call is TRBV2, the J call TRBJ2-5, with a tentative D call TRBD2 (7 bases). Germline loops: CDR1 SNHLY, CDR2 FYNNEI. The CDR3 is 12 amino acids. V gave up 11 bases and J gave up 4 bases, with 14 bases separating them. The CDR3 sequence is CAGRGGRETQYF. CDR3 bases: TGTGCCGGAAGGGGGGGGCGAGAGACCCAGTACTTC.

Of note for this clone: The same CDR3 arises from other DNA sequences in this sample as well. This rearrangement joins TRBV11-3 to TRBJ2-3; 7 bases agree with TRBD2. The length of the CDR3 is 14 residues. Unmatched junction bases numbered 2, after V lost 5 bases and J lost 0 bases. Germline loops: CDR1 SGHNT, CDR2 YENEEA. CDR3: CASSPGRSTDTQYF. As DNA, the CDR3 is TGTGCCAGCAGCCCCGGGAGGAGCACAGATACGCAGTATTTT.

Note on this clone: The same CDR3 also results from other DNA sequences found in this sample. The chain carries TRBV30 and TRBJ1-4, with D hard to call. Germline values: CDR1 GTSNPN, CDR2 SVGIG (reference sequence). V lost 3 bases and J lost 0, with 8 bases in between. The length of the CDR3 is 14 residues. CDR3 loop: CAWSAGATNEKLFF. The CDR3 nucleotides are TGTGCCTGGAGCGCAGGTGCAACTAATGAAAAACTGTTTTTT.

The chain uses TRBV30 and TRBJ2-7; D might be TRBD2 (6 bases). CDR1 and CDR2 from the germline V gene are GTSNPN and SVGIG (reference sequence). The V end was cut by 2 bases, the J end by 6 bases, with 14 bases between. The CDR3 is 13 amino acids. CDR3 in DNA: TGTGCCTGGAGTCTTCAAGGGGAGGCCGAGCAGTACTTC. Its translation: CAWSLQGEAEQYF.

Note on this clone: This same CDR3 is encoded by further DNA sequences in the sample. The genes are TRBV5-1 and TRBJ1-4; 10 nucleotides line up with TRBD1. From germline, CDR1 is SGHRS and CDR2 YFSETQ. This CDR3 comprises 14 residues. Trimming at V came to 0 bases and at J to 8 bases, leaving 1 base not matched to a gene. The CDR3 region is CASSLGTGGEKLFF. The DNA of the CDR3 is TGCGCCAGCAGCTTGGGGACAGGGGGAGAAAAACTGTTTTTT.

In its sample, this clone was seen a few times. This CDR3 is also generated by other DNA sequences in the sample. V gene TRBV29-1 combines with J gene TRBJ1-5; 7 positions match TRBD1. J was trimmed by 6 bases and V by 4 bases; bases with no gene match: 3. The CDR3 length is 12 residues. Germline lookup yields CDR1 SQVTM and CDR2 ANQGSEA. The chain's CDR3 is CSVGQGGQPQHF. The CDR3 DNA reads TGCAGCGTTGGACAGGGCGGTCAGCCCCAGCATTTT.

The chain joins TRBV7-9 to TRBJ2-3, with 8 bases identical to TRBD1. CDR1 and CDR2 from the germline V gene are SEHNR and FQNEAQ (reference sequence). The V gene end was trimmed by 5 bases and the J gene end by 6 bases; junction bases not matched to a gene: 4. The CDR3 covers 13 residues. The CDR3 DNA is TGTGCCAGCAGCCGGACAGGGTTCGATACGCAGTATTTT. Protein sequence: CASSRTGFDTQYF. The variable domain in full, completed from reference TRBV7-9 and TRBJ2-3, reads DTGVSQNPRHKITKRGQNVTFRCDPISEHNRLYWYRQTLGQGPEFLTYFQNEAQLEKSRLLSDRFSAERPKGSFSTLEIQRTEQGDSAMYLCASSRTGFDTQYFGPGTRLTVL.

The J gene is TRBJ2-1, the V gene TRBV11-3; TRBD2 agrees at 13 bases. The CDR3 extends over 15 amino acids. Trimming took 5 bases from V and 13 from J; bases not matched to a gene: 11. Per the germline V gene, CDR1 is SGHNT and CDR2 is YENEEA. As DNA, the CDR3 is TGTGCCAGCAGCCTCCGACCGGGGACTAGCGGGACTCAGTTCTTC. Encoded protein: CASSLRPGTSGTQFF.

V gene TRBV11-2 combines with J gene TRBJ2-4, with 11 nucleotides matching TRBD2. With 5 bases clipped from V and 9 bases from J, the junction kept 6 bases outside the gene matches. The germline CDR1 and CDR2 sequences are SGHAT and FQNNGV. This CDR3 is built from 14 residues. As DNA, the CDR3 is TGTGCCAGCAGCCTGCTAGCGGGAGGTTCCATTCAGTACTTC. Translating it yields CASSLLAGGSIQYF.

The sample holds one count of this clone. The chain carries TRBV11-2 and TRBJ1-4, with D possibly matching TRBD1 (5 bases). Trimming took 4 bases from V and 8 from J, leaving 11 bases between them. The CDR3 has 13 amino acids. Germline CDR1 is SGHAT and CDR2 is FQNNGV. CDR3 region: CASSSSWGEKLFF. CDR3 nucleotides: TGTGCCAGCAGCTCGTCATGGGGGGAAAAACTGTTTTTT.

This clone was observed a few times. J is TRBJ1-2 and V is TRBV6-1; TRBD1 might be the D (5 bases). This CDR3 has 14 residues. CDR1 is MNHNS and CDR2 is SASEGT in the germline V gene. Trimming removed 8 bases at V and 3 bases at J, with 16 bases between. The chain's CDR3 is CASRRSGTDYGYTF. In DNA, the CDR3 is TGTGCCAGCCGGCGTTCCGGGACGGACTATGGCTACACCTTC.

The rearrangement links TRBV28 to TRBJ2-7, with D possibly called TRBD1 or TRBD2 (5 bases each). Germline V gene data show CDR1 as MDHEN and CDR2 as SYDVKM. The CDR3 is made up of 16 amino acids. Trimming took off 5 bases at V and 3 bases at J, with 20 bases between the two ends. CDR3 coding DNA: TGTGCCAGCAGTCAACTAGACAGTCTAGGGAGCTACGAGCAGTACTTC. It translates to CASSQLDSLGSYEQYF.

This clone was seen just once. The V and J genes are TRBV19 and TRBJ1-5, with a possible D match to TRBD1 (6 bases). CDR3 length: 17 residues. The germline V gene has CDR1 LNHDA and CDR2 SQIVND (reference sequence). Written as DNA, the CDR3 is TGTTCTTCGTCACCGGGACACCCCTATAGTAGCAATCAGCCCCAGCATTTT. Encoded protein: CSSSPGHPYSSNQPQHF.

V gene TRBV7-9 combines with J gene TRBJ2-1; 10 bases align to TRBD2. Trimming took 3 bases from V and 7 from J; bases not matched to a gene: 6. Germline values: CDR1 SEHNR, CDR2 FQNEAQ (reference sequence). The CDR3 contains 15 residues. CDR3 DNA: TGTGCCAGCAGCTTGTTAGCGGGAGGAGGGAATGAGCAGTTCTTC. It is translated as CASSLLAGGGNEQFF. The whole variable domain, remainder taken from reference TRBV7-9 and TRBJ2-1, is DTGVSQNPRHKITKRGQNVTFRCDPISEHNRLYWYRQTLGQGPEFLTYFQNEAQLEKSRLLSDRFSAERPKGSFSTLEIQRTEQGDSAMYLCASSLLAGGGNEQFFGPGTRLTVL.

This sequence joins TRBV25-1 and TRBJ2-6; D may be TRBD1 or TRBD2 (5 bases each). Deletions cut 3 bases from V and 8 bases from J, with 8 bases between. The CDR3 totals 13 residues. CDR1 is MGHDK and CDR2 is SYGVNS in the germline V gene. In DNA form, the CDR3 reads TGTGCCAGCAGTGATGGGGGAACCAACGTCCTGACTTTC. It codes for CASSDGGTNVLTF. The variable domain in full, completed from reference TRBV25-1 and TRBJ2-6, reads EADIYQTPRYLVIGTGKKITLECSQTMGHDKMYWYQQDPGMELHLIHYSYGVNSTEKGDLSSESTVSRIRTEHFPLTLESARPSHTSQYLCASSDGGTNVLTFGAGSRLTVL.

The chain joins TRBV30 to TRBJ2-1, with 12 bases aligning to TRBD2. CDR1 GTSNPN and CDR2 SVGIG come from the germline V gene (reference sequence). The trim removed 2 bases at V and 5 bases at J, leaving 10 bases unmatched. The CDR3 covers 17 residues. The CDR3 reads CAWSTWTSGVPHNEQFF. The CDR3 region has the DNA TGTGCCTGGAGTACGTGGACTAGCGGGGTTCCCCACAATGAGCAGTTCTTC.

The chain's CDR3 is CASSDGTAASYNEQFF. In DNA, the CDR3 is TGCGCCAGCAGTGACGGGACAGCCGCTTCCTACAATGAGCAGTTCTTC. The rearrangement joins TRBV10-1 to TRBJ2-1; 7 bases agree with TRBD1. This CDR3 comprises 16 residues. The ends lost 3 bases at V and 1 base at J; junction bases unmatched: 6. The V gene's germline CDR1 is WNHNN and CDR2 SYGVQD (reference sequence).

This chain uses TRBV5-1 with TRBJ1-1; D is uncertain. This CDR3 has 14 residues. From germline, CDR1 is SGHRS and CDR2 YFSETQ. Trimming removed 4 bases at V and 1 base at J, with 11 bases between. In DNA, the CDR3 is TGCGCCAGCAGCATCCTAGGCCCGAACACTGAAGCTTTCTTT. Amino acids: CASSILGPNTEAFF.